These 9 T cell receptor beta chains originate from one sample sequenced in a study of identical twins. TCRdb analysed the 5' RACE reads with MiXCR anew, one entry per CDR3 protein. The sample has roughly 250,000 distinct CDR3 sequences; roughly 7% are singletons. This sample was shared with a second study, whose subject was yellow fever vaccine responses in identical twins.

Source material: memory (CD45RO+) T cells sorted from blood. The receptors stem from a woman between 18 and 29 years old in good health.

The chain employs TRBV7-8 and TRBJ2-5; 9 bases are shared with TRBD2. J was trimmed by 5 bases and V by 5 bases; bases with no gene match: 9. Germline loops: CDR1 SGHVS, CDR2 FQNEAQ. The CDR3 totals 15 residues. The CDR3 loop is CASSPGLAPRETQYF. The CDR3 coding sequence is TGTGCCAGCAGCCCAGGACTAGCGCCGAGGGAGACCCAGTACTTC.

This clonotype was recorded at least ten times. The genes are TRBV12-3 or TRBV12-4 and TRBJ2-7; D ambiguous. CDR3 length: 15 residues. The V gene lost 6 bases and the J gene lost 2 bases, with 17 bases spanning the gap. CDR3 sequence (DNA): TGTGCCAGCAGCCCCCCGGGCGGCACAGCCTACGAGCAGTACTTC. Translation gives CASSPPGGTAYEQYF.

This clonotype was observed a handful of times. The J gene is TRBJ1-1, the V gene TRBV2; TRBD1 might be the D (6 bases). Looked up from germline, CDR1 is SNHLY and CDR2 is FYNNEI. Trimming removed 6 bases at V and 3 bases at J, with 11 bases between. The CDR3 totals 13 residues. CDR3 residues: CASRVQGYTEAFF. CDR3 in DNA: TGTGCCAGCAGGGTACAGGGATACACTGAAGCTTTCTTT.

This clonotype came up a few times. V usage is TRBV2 and J usage is TRBJ1-3; unclear D gene. The V and J ends lost 1 base and 0 bases respectively, with 7 bases between them. There are 15 residues in the CDR3. From germline, CDR1 is SNHLY and CDR2 FYNNEI. CDR3 sequence reads: CASSEEVASGNTIYF. In DNA, the CDR3 is TGTGCCAGCAGTGAAGAGGTCGCCTCTGGAAACACCATATATTTT.

This chain connects TRBV20-1 to TRBJ2-3; 14 nucleotides match TRBD2. The trim removed 6 bases at V and 0 bases at J, leaving 11 bases unmatched. Germline V gene data show CDR1 as DFQATT and CDR2 as SNEGSKA (reference sequence). This CDR3 comprises 18 residues. As DNA, the CDR3 is TGCAGTGCCCCCGGCGGGACTAGCGGGGGATCAAGCACAGATACGCAGTATTTT. It is translated as CSAPGGTSGGSSTDTQYF.

The rearrangement links TRBV7-9 to TRBJ2-3; D unresolved. The CDR3 loop spans 12 amino acids. The V and J ends lost 5 bases and 5 bases respectively, with 8 bases between them. Germline V CDR1 and CDR2: SEHNR, FQNEAQ (reference sequence). CDR3 in amino acids: CASSPMIDTQYF. Here the CDR3 DNA reads TGTGCCAGCAGCCCGATGATAGATACGCAGTATTTT.

This clonotype was seen a handful of times. The chain is built from TRBV4-1 and TRBJ2-5; D remains ambiguous. The CDR3 extends over 15 amino acids. V lost 1 base to trimming and J lost 0 bases, with 9 bases between them. Germline CDR1 is MGHRA and CDR2 is YSYEKL. CDR3 residues: CASSQARTNQETQYF. Written as DNA, the CDR3 is TGCGCCAGCAGCCAAGCCAGGACGAACCAAGAGACCCAGTACTTC.

This clonotype was observed many times. The chain carries TRBV5-1 and TRBJ1-1; 10 bases fit TRBD1. Germline V gene data show CDR1 as SGHRS and CDR2 as YFSETQ. Trimming at V came to 4 bases and at J to 6 bases, leaving 6 bases not matched to a gene. The CDR3 has 14 amino acids. The DNA for the CDR3 is TGCGCCAGCAGCAAGGGACAGGGGCGATCTGAAGCTTTCTTT. Translating gives CASSKGQGRSEAFF. Using reference TRBV5-1 and TRBJ1-1 for the parts outside the CDR3, the full variable domain is KAGVTQTPRYLIKTRGQQVTLSCSPISGHRSVSWYQQTPGQGLQFLFEYFSETQRNKGNFPGRFSGRQFSNSRSEMNVSTLELGDSALYLCASSKGQGRSEAFFGQGTRLTVV.

This clonotype has more than one count but fewer than ten. J is TRBJ2-5 and V is TRBV5-5, with a possible D match to TRBD1 (6 bases). This CDR3 is built from 13 residues. CDR1 SGHKS and CDR2 YYEKEE come from the germline V gene (reference sequence). V was clipped by 4 bases and J by 5 bases, with 12 bases between them. The CDR3 sequence: CASSRGRGETQYF. Here the CDR3 DNA reads TGTGCCAGCAGCAGGGGGAGAGGGGAGACCCAGTACTTC.